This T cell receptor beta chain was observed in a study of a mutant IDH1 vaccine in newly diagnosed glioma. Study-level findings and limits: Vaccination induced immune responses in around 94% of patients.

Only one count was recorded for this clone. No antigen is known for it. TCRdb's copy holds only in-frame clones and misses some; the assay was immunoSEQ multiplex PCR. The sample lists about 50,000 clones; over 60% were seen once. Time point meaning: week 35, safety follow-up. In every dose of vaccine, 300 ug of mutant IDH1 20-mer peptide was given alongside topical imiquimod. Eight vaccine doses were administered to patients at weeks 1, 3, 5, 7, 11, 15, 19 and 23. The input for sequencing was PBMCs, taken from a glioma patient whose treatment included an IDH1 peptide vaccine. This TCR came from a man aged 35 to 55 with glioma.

The CDR3 DNA sequence: TGCGCCAGCAGCCTAAGAGGTCGGACTAGCGGGGGGTACAATGAGCAGTTCTTC. This encodes CASSLRGRTSGGYNEQFF. V and J are TRBV4-1 and TRBJ2-1, with 14 positions matching TRBD2. The junction had 9 bases not matched to a gene; V was cut back by 4 bases and J by 4 bases. Germline CDR1 reads MGHRA; CDR2 reads YSYEKL. The CDR3 extends over 18 amino acids.